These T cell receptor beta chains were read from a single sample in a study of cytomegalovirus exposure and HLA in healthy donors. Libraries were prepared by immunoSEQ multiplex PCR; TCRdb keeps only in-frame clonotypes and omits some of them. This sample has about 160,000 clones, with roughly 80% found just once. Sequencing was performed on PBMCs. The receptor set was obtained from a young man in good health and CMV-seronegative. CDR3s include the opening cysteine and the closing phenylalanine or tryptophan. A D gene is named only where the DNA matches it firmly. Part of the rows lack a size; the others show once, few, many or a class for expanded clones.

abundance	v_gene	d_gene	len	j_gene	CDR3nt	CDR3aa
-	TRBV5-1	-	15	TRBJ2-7	TGCGCCAGCAGCCCGACGGGACCAGGGGTCCACGAGCAGTACTTC	CASSPTGPGVHEQYF
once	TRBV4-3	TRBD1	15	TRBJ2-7	TGCGCCAGCAGCCAGGGACAGGGGGGCTCCTACGAGCAGTACTTC	CASSQGQGGSYEQYF
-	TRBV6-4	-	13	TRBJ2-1	TGTGCCAGCGGGCGGGACTTGGACAATGAGCAGTTCTTC	CASGRDLDNEQFF
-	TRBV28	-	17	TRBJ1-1	TGTGCCAGCAGCAGCCCCACAGGGCCCCGTGGGGCCACTGAAGCTTTCTTT	CASSSPTGPRGATEAFF
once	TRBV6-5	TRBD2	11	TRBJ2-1	TGTGCCAGCAGGGGGGGGAATGAGCAGTTCTTC	CASRGGNEQFF
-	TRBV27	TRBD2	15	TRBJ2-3	TGTGCCAGCAGACCCGAGGGACTAGCGGTCGGTACGCAGTATTTT	CASRPEGLAVGTQYF
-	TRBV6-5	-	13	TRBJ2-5	TGTGCCAGCAGTTATGGGCCTCTGGAGACCCAGTACTTC	CASSYGPLETQYF
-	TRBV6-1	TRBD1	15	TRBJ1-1	TGTGCCAGCATCTCACAGGGGGTACTGAACACTGAAGCTTTCTTT	CASISQGVLNTEAFF
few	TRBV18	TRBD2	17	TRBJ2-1	TGTGCCAGCTCACCGAATACCGGACTAGCGGGGAACAATGAGCAGTTCTTC	CASSPNTGLAGNNEQFF
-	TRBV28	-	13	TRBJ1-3	TGTGCCAGCAGTTTAAACCTAAGAAACACCATATATTTT	CASSLNLRNTIYF
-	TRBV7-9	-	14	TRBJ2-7	TGTGCCAGCAGCGAGGACAGCCCCTACGACGAGCAGTACTTC	CASSEDSPYDEQYF
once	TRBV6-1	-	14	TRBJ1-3	TGTGCCAGCAGTGCAGGGGCCCCTGGAAACACCATATATTTT	CASSAGAPGNTIYF
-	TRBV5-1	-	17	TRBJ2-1	TGCGCCAGCAGCGGAGGGGTCAATACCTTCTCCTACAATGAGCAGTTCTTC	CASSGGVNTFSYNEQFF
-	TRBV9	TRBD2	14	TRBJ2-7	TGTGCCAGCAGCGTAGAAGGCAGGGAGGGAGAGCAGTACTTC	CASSVEGREGEQYF
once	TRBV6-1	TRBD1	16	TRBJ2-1	TGTGCCAGCAGTGAACAGGGGGCTAGTACCTACAATGAGCAGTTCTTC	CASSEQGASTYNEQFF
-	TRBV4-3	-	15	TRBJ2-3	TGCGCCAGCAGCCAATTAGCGGAAAACACAGATACGCAGTATTTT	CASSQLAENTDTQYF
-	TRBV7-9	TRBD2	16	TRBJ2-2	TGTGCCAGCAGCCGAGCGGGACTAGCGGGAGCCGGGGAGCTGTTTTTT	CASSRAGLAGAGELFF
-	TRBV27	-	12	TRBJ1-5	TGTGCCAGCAGCCAAATCAATCAGCCCCAGCATTTT	CASSQINQPQHF
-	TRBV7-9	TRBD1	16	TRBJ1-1	TGTGCCAGCAGCACCCGGACAGGGTCGATCAACACTGAAGCTTTCTTT	CASSTRTGSINTEAFF
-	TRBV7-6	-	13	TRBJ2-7	TGTGCCACTGCGGACAGAAGCTCCTACGAGCAGTACTTC	CATADRSSYEQYF
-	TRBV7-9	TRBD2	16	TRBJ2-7	TGTGCCAGCAGCCAAACCGCGACTAGCGCAGACTACGAGCAGTACTTC	CASSQTATSADYEQYF
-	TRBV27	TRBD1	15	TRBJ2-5	TGTGCCAGCAGGCTAAGGGGGCGAATAGAAGAGACCCAGTACTTC	CASRLRGRIEETQYF
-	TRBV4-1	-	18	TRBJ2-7	TGCGCCAGCAGCCAAGGGGTGCTGCGAAGGAGTGCTTCCTACGAGCAGTACTTC	CASSQGVLRRSASYEQYF
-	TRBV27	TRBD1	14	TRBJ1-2	TGTGCCAGCAGTTTCCGGAGGACAGGGGGAGGCTACACCTTC	CASSFRRTGGGYTF
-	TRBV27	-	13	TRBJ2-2	TGTGCCAGCGGTACAGGGAACACCGGGGAGCTGTTTTTT	CASGTGNTGELFF
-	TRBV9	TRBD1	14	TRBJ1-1	TGTGCCAGCAGCGCAGACAGGGGTCGGACTGAAGCTTTCTTT	CASSADRGRTEAFF
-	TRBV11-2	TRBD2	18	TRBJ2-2	TGTGCCAGCAGCTTTCCCGGGGGGGCGCTAGAGACCACCGGGGAGCTGTTTTTT	CASSFPGGALETTGELFF
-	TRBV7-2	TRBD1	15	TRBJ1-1	TGTGCCAGCAGCTCTCGACAGGGCACCCACACTGAAGCTTTCTTT	CASSSRQGTHTEAFF
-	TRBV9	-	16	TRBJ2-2	TGTGCCAGCAGCGTAGGCCAGGCAGCGAACACCGGGGAGCTGTTTTTT	CASSVGQAANTGELFF
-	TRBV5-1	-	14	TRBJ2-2	TGCGCCAGCAGCCCACAGGGAGGGGCCGGGGAGCTGTTTTTT	CASSPQGGAGELFF
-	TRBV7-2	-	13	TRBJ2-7	TGTGCCAGCAGCTTAACAGGACGGTACGAGCAGTACTTC	CASSLTGRYEQYF
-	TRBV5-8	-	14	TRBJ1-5	TGTGCCAGCAGCTTCTGGCAGGGGTATCAGCCCCAGCATTTT	CASSFWQGYQPQHF
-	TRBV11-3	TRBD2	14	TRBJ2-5	TGTGCCAGCAGCTCCAGGGCTAGCGGGGAGACCCAGTACTTC	CASSSRASGETQYF
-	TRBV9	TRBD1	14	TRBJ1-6	TGTGCCAGCAGCGTAGGGACAGGGCGATCACCCCTCCACTTT	CASSVGTGRSPLHF
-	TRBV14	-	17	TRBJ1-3	TGTGCCAGCAGCCATCCCCGGCGGGGGAGTTTTGGAAACACCATATATTTT	CASSHPRRGSFGNTIYF
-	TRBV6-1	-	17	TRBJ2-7	TGTGCCAGCAGTGAACCCGGCGGCAGGGGACCATCCTACGAGCAGTACTTC	CASSEPGGRGPSYEQYF
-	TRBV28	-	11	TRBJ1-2	TGTGCCGTAGAGGGCGTCCTAGGCTACACCTTC	CAVEGVLGYTF
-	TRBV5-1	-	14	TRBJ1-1	TGCGCCAGCAGCTTAGGGCGGCAGGGCGCTGAAGCTTTCTTT	CASSLGRQGAEAFF
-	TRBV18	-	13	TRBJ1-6	TGTGCCAGCTCGCCAGACCGGGAGGCACCCCTCCACTTT	CASSPDREAPLHF
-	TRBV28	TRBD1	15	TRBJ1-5	TGTGCCAGCAGTTCGGGACAGGAGAGCAATCAGCCCCAGCATTTT	CASSSGQESNQPQHF
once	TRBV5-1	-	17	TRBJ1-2	TGCGCCAGTCGACCGGGACTCTCACCCAGTCTTACCTATGGCTACACCTTC	CASRPGLSPSLTYGYTF
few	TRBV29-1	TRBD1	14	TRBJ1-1	TGCAGCGTTGAGCCCCCCAGGGGGCGGACTGAAGCTTTCTTT	CSVEPPRGRTEAFF
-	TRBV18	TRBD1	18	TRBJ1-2	TGTGCCAGCTCAACCATACGGACAGGGCCCTCTCGGGACTATGGCTACACCTTC	CASSTIRTGPSRDYGYTF
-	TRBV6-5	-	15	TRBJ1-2	TGTGCCAGCAGTTACACCCTGGGGGCCCACTATGGCTACACCTTC	CASSYTLGAHYGYTF
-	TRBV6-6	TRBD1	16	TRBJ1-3	TGTGCCAGCAGTAGGGGACAGGGGGACTCTGGAAACACCATATATTTT	CASSRGQGDSGNTIYF
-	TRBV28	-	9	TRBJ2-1	TGTGCCAGCCCCGAGGAGCAGTTCTTC	CASPEEQFF
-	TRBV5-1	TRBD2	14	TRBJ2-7	TGCGCCAGCAGCTTGGGGGGGGGTCACTACGAGCAGTACTTC	CASSLGGGHYEQYF
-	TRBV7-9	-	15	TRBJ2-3	TGTGCCAGCAGCCCGGGATTGACTAGCACAGATACGCAGTATTTT	CASSPGLTSTDTQYF
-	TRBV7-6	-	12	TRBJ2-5	TGTGCCATCGCGCGTCTAGAAGAGACCCAGTACTTC	CAIARLEETQYF
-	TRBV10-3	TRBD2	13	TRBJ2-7	TGTGCCATCAGTGGCGGGGGTTCCTACGAGCAGTACTTC	CAISGGGSYEQYF
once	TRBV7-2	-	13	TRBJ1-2	TGTGCCAGCAGCTTAGCAGCCAACTATGGCTACACCTTC	CASSLAANYGYTF
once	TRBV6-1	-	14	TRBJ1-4	TGTGCCAGCAGTGCGCAGGGTGTGAATGAAAAACTGTTTTTT	CASSAQGVNEKLFF
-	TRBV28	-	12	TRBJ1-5	TGTGCCGGGGGCGGGTATGGTCAGCCCCAGCATTTT	CAGGGYGQPQHF
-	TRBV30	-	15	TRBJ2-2	TGTGCCTGGAGTGTTAGCGATCAAGTCACCGGGGAGCTGTTTTTT	CAWSVSDQVTGELFF